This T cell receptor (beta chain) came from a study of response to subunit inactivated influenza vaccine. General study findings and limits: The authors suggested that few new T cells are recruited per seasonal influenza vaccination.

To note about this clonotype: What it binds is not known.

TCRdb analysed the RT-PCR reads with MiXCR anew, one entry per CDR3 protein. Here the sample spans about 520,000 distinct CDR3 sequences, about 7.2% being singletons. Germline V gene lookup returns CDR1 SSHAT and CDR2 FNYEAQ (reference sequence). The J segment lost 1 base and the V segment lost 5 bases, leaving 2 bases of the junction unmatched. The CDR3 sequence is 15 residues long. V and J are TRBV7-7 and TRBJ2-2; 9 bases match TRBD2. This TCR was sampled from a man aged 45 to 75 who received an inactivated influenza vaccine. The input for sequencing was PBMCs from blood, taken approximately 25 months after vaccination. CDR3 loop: CASSASGMNTGELFF. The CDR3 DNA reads TGTGCCAGCAGCGCTAGCGGGATGAACACCGGGGAGCTGTTTTTT.